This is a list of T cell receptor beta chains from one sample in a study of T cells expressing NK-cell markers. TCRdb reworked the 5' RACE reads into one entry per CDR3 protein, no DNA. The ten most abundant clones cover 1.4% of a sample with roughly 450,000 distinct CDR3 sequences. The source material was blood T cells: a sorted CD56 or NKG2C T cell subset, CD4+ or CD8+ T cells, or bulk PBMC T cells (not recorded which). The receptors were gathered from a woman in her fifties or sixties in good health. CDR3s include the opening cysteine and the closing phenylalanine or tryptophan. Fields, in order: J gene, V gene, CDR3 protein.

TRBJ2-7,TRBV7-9,CASSLAPLLREANSYEQYF
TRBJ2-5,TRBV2,CASSEPSSQETQYF
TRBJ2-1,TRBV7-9,CASSILTSGREQFF
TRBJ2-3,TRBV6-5,CASKAASGRTDTQYF
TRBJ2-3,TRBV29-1,CSVWAPPSTDTQYF
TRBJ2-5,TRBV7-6,CASSLAPQGETQYF
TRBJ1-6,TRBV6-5,CASSYRQAVGSPLHF
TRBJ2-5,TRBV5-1,CASSLSVVNQETQYF
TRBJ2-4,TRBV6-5,CASRRTTKNIQYF
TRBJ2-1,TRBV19,CASTNRGINNEQFF
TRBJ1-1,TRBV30,CAWSVLGNEAFF
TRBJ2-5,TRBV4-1,CASSQGLAGGGLKETQYF
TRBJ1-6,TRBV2,CASSNGQVSGSPLHF
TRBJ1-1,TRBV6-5,CASSAGTGLKDTEAFF
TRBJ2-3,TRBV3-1,CASRNLGDTQYF
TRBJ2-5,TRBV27,CASSYRRGETQYF
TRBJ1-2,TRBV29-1,CSVGETGGDYGYTF
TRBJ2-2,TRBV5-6,CASSLTGANTGELFF
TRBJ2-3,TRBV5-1,CASSEGRKHADTQYF
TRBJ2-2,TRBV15,CATSLPGLRTGELFF
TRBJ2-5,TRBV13,CASSFYEGAETQYF
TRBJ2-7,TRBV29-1,CSVAPSGYEQYF
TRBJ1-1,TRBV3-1,CASSRRDRGAMNTEAFF
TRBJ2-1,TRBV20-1,CSARDRGDGEQFF
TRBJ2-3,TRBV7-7,CASSPSGGGSDTQYF
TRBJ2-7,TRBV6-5,CASSLSHGAIYEQYF
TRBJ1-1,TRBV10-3,CAISGDSLNTEAFF
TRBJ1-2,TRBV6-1,CASSEQGTYGYTF
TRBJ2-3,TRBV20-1,CSARSPLGDTQYF
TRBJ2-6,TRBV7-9,CASGTQAHPSGANVLTF
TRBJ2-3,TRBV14,CASSPMLVSDTQYF
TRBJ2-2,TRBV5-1,CASSRTSGDPTGELFF
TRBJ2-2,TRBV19,CASNPETSNTGELFF
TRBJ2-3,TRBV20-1,CSARDPASGLQYF
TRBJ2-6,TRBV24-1,CATSDPGQTGANVLTF
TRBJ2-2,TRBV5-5,CAIGPGQTNTGELFF
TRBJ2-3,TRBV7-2,CASSLRREHRTQYF
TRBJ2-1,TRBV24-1,CATSDPQGREGLNEQFF
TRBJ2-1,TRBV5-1,CASSLVGGRGALGNEQFF